The 3 T cell receptor beta chains below come from one sample, sequenced in a study of vaccination and CD4 T cells after COVID-19. Specified treatment: roughly 10-day PBMC culture with coronavirus spike peptide pools or control peptides (ViraFEST assay). The antigens of these receptors remain unknown. The Oncomine TCR Beta short-read assay sequenced DNA from cultured CD4+ T cells. TCRdb independently ran MiXCR on the PCR reads; one entry per CDR3 protein. The profile shows fewer than 12,000 distinct CDR3 sequences, roughly 23% of them singletons. The sample consisted of CD4+ T cells from blood, cultured in vitro, taken after SARS-CoV-2 vaccination. The receptors stem from a human donor who had recovered from COVID-19.

V gene TRBV12-3 or TRBV12-4 combines with J gene TRBJ1-1; 7 positions agree with TRBD1. Unmatched junction bases numbered 9, after V lost 3 bases and J lost 5 bases. This CDR3 contains 15 residues. CDR3 sequence (DNA): TGTGCCAGCAGTTTGTCACAGGGGCGGCTGACTGAAGCTTTCTTT. The encoded protein is CASSLSQGRLTEAFF.

The chain joins TRBV28 to TRBJ1-2; the D is unclear. Germline V gene sequence: CDR1 MDHEN, CDR2 SYDVKM. This CDR3 contains 14 residues. V was pared by 5 bases and J by 0 bases, with 10 bases between. In nucleotides, the CDR3 is TGTGCCAGCAGTGGCGGGATTACTAACTATGGCTACACCTTC. Translated, it gives CASSGGITNYGYTF.

Only a few counts were recorded for this clonotype. J is TRBJ2-7 and V is TRBV7-8, with a weak D call TRBD2 (5 bases). Germline V gene sequence: CDR1 SGHVS, CDR2 FQNEAQ. Trimming took 4 bases from V and 2 from J, leaving 18 bases between them. The CDR3 totals 16 residues. The chain's CDR3 is CASSSHRVALTYEQYF. The CDR3 nucleotides read TGTGCCAGCAGCTCCCACCGGGTAGCGCTGACCTACGAGCAGTACTTC.